These 28 T cell receptor beta chains were all obtained from the same sample, sequenced in a study of T cell responses to AZD1222 COVID-19 vaccine. The protocol was immunoSEQ multiplex PCR, while the TCRdb copy is restricted to in-frame clones and leaves out a portion. Of about 130,000 clones in the sample, roughly nine tenths were seen once. The input for sequencing was peripheral blood, taken 28 days after the second AZD1222 dose. These receptors all stem from an adult who received the AZD1222 COVID-19 vaccine.

In nucleotides, the CDR3 is TGCGCCAGCAGCCAGCAGGGGGGGACAACTAATGAAAAACTGTTTTTT. It yields the protein CASSQQGGTTNEKLFF. The V and J genes are TRBV5-1 and TRBJ1-4, with 7 bases identical to TRBD1. CDR1 and CDR2 (germline): SGHRS, YFSETQ. This CDR3 is built from 16 residues. Trimming cost V 4 bases and J 0 bases; bases outside gene matches: 6.

The V gene is TRBV7-3, the J gene TRBJ1-5, with D possibly being TRBD1 (5 bases). V lost 2 bases, J lost 4 bases, and 12 bases lay in between. The CDR3 spans 15 residues. Germline lookup yields CDR1 SGHTA and CDR2 FQGTGA. The CDR3 sequence: CASSLAGGYNQPQHF. In DNA form, the CDR3 reads TGTGCCAGCAGCTTAGCGGGGGGGTATAATCAGCCCCAGCATTTT. The full variable domain, its missing parts supplied by reference TRBV7-3 and TRBJ1-5, is GAGVSQTPSNKVTEKGKYVELRCDPISGHTALYWYRQSLGQGPEFLIYFQGTGAADDSGLPNDRFFAVRPEGSVSTLKIQRTERGDSAVYLCASSLAGGYNQPQHFGDGTRLSIL.

The chain carries TRBV5-6 and TRBJ1-1; the D gene is possibly TRBD1 (5 bases). Germline values: CDR1 SGHDT, CDR2 YYEEEE. V lost 0 bases and J lost 3, with 9 bases in between. The CDR3 has 14 amino acids. CDR3 sequence (DNA): TGTGCCAGCAGCTTGGTTTCGGGGGACACTGAAGCTTTCTTT. Its protein product is CASSLVSGDTEAFF.

V usage is TRBV3-1 (or the pseudogene TRBV3-2) and J usage is TRBJ1-1; the D is unclear. The length of the CDR3 is 13 residues. Germline-derived CDR1 and CDR2 are LGHDT and YNNKEL (reference sequence). V lost 4 bases and J lost 3, with 9 bases in between. For the CDR3, the DNA is TGTGCCAGCAGCCTCCAGACTGACACTGAAGCTTTCTTT. Its protein product is CASSLQTDTEAFF.

Comment on this clone: An end of the junction does not agree with germline; a read error may underlie this. The CDR3: CASNQRWRQDYGYTF. CDR3 DNA sequence: TGTGCCAGCAACCAAAGGTGGAGACAGGACTATGGCTACACCTTC. This chain links TRBV14 with TRBJ1-2, with D possibly matching TRBD1 (6 bases). Germline-derived CDR1 and CDR2 are SGHDN and FVKESK. CDR3 length: 15 residues.

The V and J genes are TRBV5-4 and TRBJ1-1, with D maybe TRBD1 (5 bases). V was cut by 5 bases and J by 5 bases, with 16 bases left in between. Germline V gene data show CDR1 as SGHNT and CDR2 as YYREEE (reference sequence). The CDR3 is 14 residues long. Here the CDR3 DNA reads TGTGCCAGCAGGTCGGGGGGAGGGAGAACTGAAGCTTTCTTT. This sequence encodes CASRSGGGRTEAFF.

The chain uses TRBV10-3 and TRBJ2-5, with TRBD2 identical over 7 bases. The CDR3 sequence is 13 residues long. The trim removed 10 bases at V and 4 bases at J, leaving 9 bases unmatched. Germline CDR1 and CDR2: ENHRY and SYGVKD. DNA for the CDR3: TGTGCCAGCAACACTGGGGGGGGAGAGACCCAGTACTTC. This sequence encodes CASNTGGGETQYF.

This rearrangement joins TRBV30 to TRBJ1-4; D may be TRBD1 (6 bases). The germline V gene encodes CDR1 GTSNPN and CDR2 SVGIG (reference sequence). This CDR3 has 14 residues. The V gene lost 4 bases and the J gene lost 4 bases, with 13 bases spanning the gap. The CDR3 loop is CAWTPRGFNEKLFF. DNA of the CDR3: TGTGCCTGGACCCCAAGGGGGTTTAATGAAAAACTGTTTTTT.

The chain combines TRBV11-2 with TRBJ1-2; 8 positions agree with TRBD1. V was clipped by 5 bases and J by 8 bases; unmatched bases: 4. Germline loops: CDR1 SGHAT, CDR2 FQNNGV. The CDR3 has 12 residues. CDR3 coding DNA: TGTGCCAGCAGCCAGACAGGGGACGGCTACACCTTC. Translated, it gives CASSQTGDGYTF. Together with reference TRBV11-2 and TRBJ1-2, the CDR3 gives the full variable domain: EAGVAQSPRYKIIEKRQSVAFWCNPISGHATLYWYQQILGQGPKLLIQFQNNGVVDDSQLPKDRFSAERLKGVDSTLKIQPAKLEDSAVYLCASSQTGDGYTFGSGTRLTVV.

The rearrangement uses TRBV7-9 and TRBJ1-2, with 10 nucleotides matching TRBD1. The CDR3 runs to 14 residues. Germline V lookup: CDR1 SEHNR, CDR2 FQNEAQ (reference sequence). J lost 5 bases, V lost 2 bases, and 2 bases had no gene match. Written as DNA, the CDR3 is TGTGCCAGCAGCTTAATGGGACAGGGGTATGGCTACACCTTC. Amino acid sequence: CASSLMGQGYGYTF.

The chain links TRBV15 to TRBJ2-7; 10 nucleotides match TRBD2. CDR3 length: 15 residues. V lost 5 bases to trimming and J lost 0 bases; unmatched junction nucleotides: 4. Germline V lookup: CDR1 LNHNV, CDR2 YYDKDF (reference sequence). In DNA, the CDR3 is TGTGCCACCAGCGAAGGACTAGCGGTCTCCTACGAGCAGTACTTC. It translates to CATSEGLAVSYEQYF.

The chain has TRBV2 and TRBJ1-3, with unresolved D. There are 13 residues in the CDR3. CDR1 is SNHLY, CDR2 FYNNEI, per germline. Trimming shortened V by 5 bases and J by 0 bases, and 5 bases separated the two germline ends. The DNA of the CDR3 is TGTGCCAGCAGTCGACTCTCTGGAAACACCATATATTTT. Translation: CASSRLSGNTIYF.

CDR3 in amino acids: CASSLDGASGGNEQFF. The CDR3 DNA reads as TGTGCCAGCAGCTTGGATGGGGCTAGCGGGGGCAATGAGCAGTTCTTC. The genes are TRBV5-4 and TRBJ2-1, with 10 bases matching TRBD2. Trimming removed 0 bases from V and 6 bases from J; junction bases left unmatched: 6. The CDR3 has 16 amino acids. Germline loops: CDR1 SGHNT, CDR2 YYREEE (reference sequence).

The chain employs TRBV27 and TRBJ2-1, with a weak D call TRBD2 (6 bases). This CDR3 has 15 residues. V was trimmed by 6 bases and J by 4 bases, leaving 16 bases between them. Germline assignment: CDR1 MNHEY and CDR2 SMNVEV (reference sequence). CDR3 in DNA: TGTGCCAGCAGCCCCGGGGTAGCGGTATACAATGAGCAGTTCTTC. Its protein is CASSPGVAVYNEQFF.

Only a few counts were recorded for this clone. The J gene is TRBJ2-5, the V gene TRBV5-4; TRBD1 aligns across 7 bases. This CDR3 has 15 amino acids. In germline, CDR1 is SGHNT, CDR2 YYREEE (reference sequence). J was trimmed by 3 bases and V by 4 bases; bases with no gene match: 9. CDR3 in amino acids: CASSPRRDSEETQYF. In DNA form, the CDR3 reads TGTGCCAGCAGCCCCCGACGGGACAGCGAAGAGACCCAGTACTTC.

The V call is TRBV5-1, the J call TRBJ2-1, with D perhaps TRBD1 or TRBD2 (5 bases each). The V end lost 4 bases, the J end lost 2 bases, and 13 bases lay between the germline ends. Looked up from germline, CDR1 is SGHRS and CDR2 is YFSETQ. This CDR3 region has 15 residues. The CDR3 bases are TGCGCCAGCAGCCCGGTGTGGGGACCCTACAATGAGCAGTTCTTC. Amino acid sequence: CASSPVWGPYNEQFF.

The chain carries TRBV2 and TRBJ1-6, with D maybe TRBD1 (5 bases). The CDR3 covers 15 residues. Trimming removed 2 bases from V and 6 bases from J, with 11 bases in between. Germline assignment: CDR1 SNHLY and CDR2 FYNNEI. The CDR3 sequence: CASSERSGINSPLHF. DNA for the CDR3: TGTGCCAGCAGTGAACGGTCAGGGATTAATTCACCCCTCCACTTT.

The chain uses TRBV4-3 and TRBJ2-1; possibly TRBD1 or TRBD2 for D (5 bases each). The CDR3 extends over 17 amino acids. V lost 0 bases and J 4 bases, leaving 16 bases between the germline ends. Germline CDR1 reads LGHNA; CDR2 reads YSLEER. In DNA form, the CDR3 reads TGCGCCAGCAGCCAAGACCTCGTGGGGGTTGGGTACAATGAGCAGTTCTTC. Translating gives CASSQDLVGVGYNEQFF.

This chain links TRBV4-3 with TRBJ1-5, with a possible D match to TRBD1 (5 bases). Trimming left V 0 bases short and J 3 bases short, with 12 bases between. CDR3 size: 16 residues. Germline V lookup: CDR1 LGHNA, CDR2 YSLEER. The CDR3 nucleotides are TGCGCCAGCAGCCAAGATCTGGGGGGAAACAATCAGCCCCAGCATTTT. This encodes CASSQDLGGNNQPQHF.

The J gene is TRBJ1-3, the V gene TRBV7-9; no definite D call. V gave up 5 bases and J gave up 3 bases, with 11 bases separating them. The CDR3 consists of 14 residues. Germline CDR1 is SEHNR and CDR2 is FQNEAQ (reference sequence). The CDR3 sequence is CASSRGAGGNTIYF. As DNA, the CDR3 is TGTGCCAGCAGCCGGGGTGCTGGTGGAAACACCATATATTTT.

The chain joins TRBV29-1 to TRBJ1-2; TRBD1 aligns across 7 bases. This CDR3 comprises 13 residues. CDR1 SQVTM and CDR2 ANQGSEA come from the germline V gene. Germline trimming cut 6 bases from V and 3 bases from J; bases unmatched to any gene: 7. In nucleotides, the CDR3 is TGCAGCGTGGCCCAAGGGGGCGACTATGGCTACACCTTC. Protein: CSVAQGGDYGYTF.

CDR3 sequence: CASSTSSGPGNTIYF. The CDR3 region has the DNA TGTGCCAGTAGTACCTCCTCGGGCCCGGGAAACACCATATATTTT. The V and J genes are TRBV19 and TRBJ1-3; D remains unclear. The CDR3 contains 15 residues. The germline V gene encodes CDR1 LNHDA and CDR2 SQIVND (reference sequence). Trimming stripped 4 bases from V and 4 bases from J, with 14 bases between.

This chain links TRBV7-2 with TRBJ1-1; a possible D gene is TRBD1 (6 bases). The CDR3 length is 17 residues. Germline V gene data show CDR1 as SGHTA and CDR2 as FQGNSA. V was clipped by 2 bases and J by 4 bases, with 20 bases between them. Written as DNA, the CDR3 is TGTGCCAGCAGCTTAAACCAGCTGGGAGGGGGAAGCACTGAAGCTTTCTTT. Encoded protein: CASSLNQLGGGSTEAFF.

This clone has more than one count but fewer than ten. The J gene is TRBJ2-3, the V gene TRBV2; TRBD2 agrees at 12 bases. Losses at the gene ends were 6 bases for V and 6 bases for J; bases not matched to a gene: 7. The germline V gene has CDR1 SNHLY and CDR2 FYNNEI. CDR3 length: 15 amino acids. The CDR3 sequence: CASRLAGGTQDTQYF. CDR3 sequence (DNA): TGTGCCAGCAGACTAGCGGGAGGCACGCAGGATACGCAGTATTTT.

This sequence joins TRBV10-3 and TRBJ1-1; 10 nucleotides line up with TRBD1. Germline V gene sequence: CDR1 ENHRY, CDR2 SYGVKD. This CDR3 region has 15 residues. The J segment lost 7 bases and the V segment lost 3 bases, leaving 8 bases of the junction unmatched. The CDR3 bases are TGTGCCATCAGTGAACCTATGGACAGGGGGGGTGAAGCTTTCTTT. Protein sequence: CAISEPMDRGGEAFF.

This chain links TRBV7-3 with TRBJ2-3, with D perhaps given as TRBD1 or TRBD2 (5 bases each). In germline, CDR1 is SGHTA, CDR2 FQGTGA. V was clipped by 0 bases and J by 2 bases, with 9 bases between them. CDR3 length equals 15 residues. CDR3 coding DNA: TGTGCCAGCAGCTTAACGGGGGAGCTCACAGATACGCAGTATTTT. It encodes CASSLTGELTDTQYF.

CDR3 region: CASSFDRNTEAFF. The CDR3 coding sequence is TGTGCCAGCAGCTTTGATAGGAACACTGAAGCTTTCTTT. The rearrangement uses TRBV5-6 and TRBJ1-1; no definite D call. This CDR3 is built from 13 residues. CDR1 and CDR2 from the germline V gene are SGHDT and YYEEEE. V was clipped by 2 bases and J by 1 base, with 6 bases between them.

The chain combines TRBV5-5 with TRBJ1-3; no definite D call. The germline V and J ends were trimmed by 4 bases and 0 bases, with 14 bases remaining between them. The length of the CDR3 is 16 residues. Germline values: CDR1 SGHKS, CDR2 YYEKEE (reference sequence). This CDR3 reads CASSLILPSSGNTIYF. The CDR3 nucleotides are TGTGCCAGCAGCCTTATCCTCCCCTCCTCTGGAAACACCATATATTTT.